These 29 T cell receptor beta chains share one sample of origin, sequenced in a study of identical twins. TCRdb passed the 5' RACE reads through MiXCR, listing each CDR3 protein once. The sample records about 520,000 distinct CDR3 sequences, 22% being singletons. The same sample was also studied in work on T cells expressing NK-cell markers.

The sample was CD4+ T cells sorted from blood. The receptors here all came from a woman under 30 in good health.

The chain couples TRBV12-3 or TRBV12-4 to TRBJ2-3; 11 bases match TRBD2. J lost 5 bases, V lost 8 bases, and 9 bases had no gene match. The CDR3 is made up of 15 amino acids. Written as DNA, the CDR3 is TGTGCCAGCCGTCGTAGTCTAGCGGGGGGAGATACGCAGTATTTT. This codes for CASRRSLAGGDTQYF.

At least ten counts were recorded for this clonotype. V and J are TRBV28 and TRBJ1-2, with 9 bases matching TRBD1. CDR1 is MDHEN, CDR2 SYDVKM, per germline. This CDR3 comprises 14 residues. V was clipped by 6 bases and J by 9 bases; unmatched bases: 11. The CDR3 loop reads CASRTGGTRESYTF. CDR3 in DNA: TGTGCCAGCAGGACAGGGGGAACTCGAGAAAGCTACACCTTC.

The CDR3 protein is CASSSGGAGANVLTF. The CDR3 DNA is TGTGCCAGCAGTTCAGGGGGGGCTGGGGCCAACGTCCTGACTTTC. The J gene is TRBJ2-6, the V gene TRBV6-2 or TRBV6-3; D tentatively fits TRBD1 or TRBD2 (7 bases each). Germline lookup yields CDR1 MNHEY and CDR2 SVGEGT. V dropped 4 bases and J dropped 2 bases, with 9 bases sitting between them. There are 15 residues in the CDR3.

In its sample, this clonotype was seen a few times. This chain links TRBV2 with TRBJ2-1, with unresolved D. With 0 bases removed from V and 7 bases from J, the gap between germline ends came to 4 bases. Germline V lookup: CDR1 SNHLY, CDR2 FYNNEI. The length of the CDR3 is 12 residues. Here the CDR3 DNA reads TGTGCCAGCAGTGAAGCGCGGAATGAGCAGTTCTTC. Translation: CASSEARNEQFF.

The rearrangement joins TRBV6-5 to TRBJ1-5; TRBD1 matches at 7 bases. The CDR3 totals 15 residues. J gave up 4 bases and V 4 bases, and 7 bases lay outside the gene matches. Germline V lookup: CDR1 MNHEY, CDR2 SVGAGI. The DNA of the CDR3 is TGTGCCAGCAGTTCGACAGGGAACTATAATCAGCCCCAGCATTTT. Protein: CASSSTGNYNQPQHF.

To note about this clonotype: One junction end does not reproduce the germline sequence, and a read error may be involved. The CDR3 DNA reads TGTGCCTGCAGTTCCCAGCCTATGACTAGCGGGAGGCTCAGGGAGCAGTTCTTC. It specifies CACSSQPMTSGRLREQFF. The rearrangement links TRBV12-3 or TRBV12-4 to TRBJ2-1; TRBD2 agrees at 13 bases. The CDR3 covers 18 residues.

The rearrangement joins TRBV15 to TRBJ2-7; D possibly corresponds to TRBD1 (5 bases). Trimming removed 0 bases from V and 4 bases from J, with 7 bases in between. Germline CDR1 reads LNHNV; CDR2 reads YYDKDF (reference sequence). The CDR3 spans 13 residues. CDR3: CATSRDGQYEQYF. The CDR3 DNA reads as TGTGCCACCAGCAGAGACGGACAATACGAGCAGTACTTC.

This rearrangement joins TRBV29-1 to TRBJ2-5; D may be TRBD1 (5 bases). Between the trimmed V and J ends, which lost 1 base and 5 bases, there was a span of 11 bases. CDR3 length: 13 amino acids. The germline CDR1 and CDR2 sequences are SQVTM and ANQGSEA. CDR3 residues: CSVEVQGRETQYF. CDR3 nucleotide sequence: TGCAGCGTTGAAGTCCAGGGTAGGGAGACCCAGTACTTC.

This clonotype was seen a few times. Written as DNA, the CDR3 is TGCAGTGCCCGGGCTAGCAATCCCTTGTACGAGCAGTACTTC. Protein sequence: CSARASNPLYEQYF. This chain links TRBV20-1 with TRBJ2-7; possibly TRBD2 for D (5 bases). Germline V gene data show CDR1 as DFQATT and CDR2 as SNEGSKA (reference sequence). V lost 6 bases to trimming and J lost 4 bases, with 19 bases between them. The CDR3 loop spans 14 amino acids.

The CDR3, as DNA: TGCGCCAGCAGCTTCGGGGGGGCGTCAGATACGCAGTATTTT. It codes for CASSFGGASDTQYF. This chain connects TRBV5-1 to TRBJ2-3; 8 nucleotides match TRBD2. Losses at the gene ends were 2 bases for V and 4 bases for J; bases not matched to a gene: 3. This CDR3 comprises 14 residues. In germline, CDR1 is SGHRS, CDR2 YFSETQ.

The chain combines TRBV6-5 with TRBJ2-3; 9 bases are shared with TRBD2. This CDR3 spans 17 amino acids. With 4 bases clipped from V and 1 base from J, the junction kept 9 bases outside the gene matches. Per the germline V gene, CDR1 is MNHEY and CDR2 is SVGAGI. CDR3 sequence: CASSFHSASGGTDTQYF. CDR3 nucleotide sequence: TGTGCCAGCAGTTTCCATTCCGCTAGCGGGGGCACAGATACGCAGTATTTT.

This clonotype came up once. This chain links TRBV5-4 with TRBJ2-3; 8 bases align to TRBD2. CDR3 size: 14 residues. The V segment lost 7 bases and the J segment 4 bases; nucleotides outside the gene matches: 8. Per germline, CDR1 SGHNT and CDR2 YYREEE (reference sequence). CDR3 nucleotide sequence: TGTGCCAGCGGTAGCGGGATAGGCGCAGATACGCAGTATTTT. Protein product: CASGSGIGADTQYF.

This clonotype appeared many times. The chain has TRBV25-1 and TRBJ2-7, with 7 bases aligning to TRBD2. J was trimmed by 4 bases and V by 3 bases; bases with no gene match: 9. Germline values: CDR1 MGHDK, CDR2 SYGVNS. The CDR3 contains 15 residues. CDR3 sequence (DNA): TGTGCCAGCAGTGATAGGGCTAGCGGCCTTTACGAGCAGTACTTC. This translates into CASSDRASGLYEQYF.

This clonotype was picked up many times. The rearrangement uses TRBV7-8 and TRBJ1-4; no firm D call. The germline V gene has CDR1 SGHVS and CDR2 FQNEAQ. V was trimmed by 3 bases and J by 8 bases, leaving 16 bases between them. CDR3 length: 15 residues. The CDR3, as DNA: TGTGCCAGCAGCTTGGCCGCGGGTTCGGAAGAAAAACTGTTTTTT. Amino acid sequence: CASSLAAGSEEKLFF.

This clonotype was seen just once. The chain combines TRBV4-3 with TRBJ2-6; D tentatively fits TRBD1 or TRBD2 (5 bases each). Germline CDR1 is LGHNA and CDR2 is YSLEER. Deletions cut 0 bases from V and 1 base from J, with 7 bases between. CDR3 length: 16 residues. The CDR3 reads CASSQEWGSGANVLTF. The CDR3 coding sequence is TGCGCCAGCAGCCAAGAATGGGGGTCTGGGGCCAACGTCCTGACTTTC.

J is TRBJ1-4 and V is TRBV9, with 8 bases fitting TRBD1. The ends lost 2 bases at V and 3 bases at J; junction bases unmatched: 3. This CDR3 contains 15 residues. Germline V gene data show CDR1 as SGDLS and CDR2 as YYNGEE. The CDR3 spells CASSVQGQANEKLFF. Written as DNA, the CDR3 is TGTGCCAGCAGCGTCCAGGGACAGGCTAATGAAAAACTGTTTTTT.

This clonotype has a handful of counts. CDR3 nucleotides: TGTGCCAGCAGTTCCATTCGGGACAGGGGTCACGAGCAGTACTTC. This codes for CASSSIRDRGHEQYF. The chain uses TRBV12-3 or TRBV12-4 and TRBJ2-7; 10 nucleotides line up with TRBD1. Trimming cost V 4 bases and J 5 bases; bases outside gene matches: 8. CDR3 length equals 15 residues.

The genes are TRBV6-1 and TRBJ2-3; D is undetermined. The germline gives CDR1 MNHNS, CDR2 SASEGT. The CDR3 is 14 amino acids. The V gene lost 10 bases and the J gene lost 0 bases, with 14 bases spanning the gap. Here the CDR3 DNA reads TGTGCCACCCGATACCCCGGGAGCACAGATACGCAGTATTTT. Protein sequence: CATRYPGSTDTQYF.

The chain has TRBV27 and TRBJ1-2; 10 nucleotides line up with TRBD1. The trim removed 5 bases at V and 4 bases at J, leaving 7 bases unmatched. CDR1 and CDR2 from the germline V gene are MNHEY and SMNVEV (reference sequence). The CDR3 extends over 15 amino acids. CDR3 sequence (DNA): TGTGCCAGCAGTGGAATGACAGGGGGCGGCTATGGCTACACCTTC. Its protein product is CASSGMTGGGYGYTF.

The rearrangement joins TRBV5-4 to TRBJ1-2, with D possibly matching TRBD1 (6 bases). The germline CDR1 and CDR2 sequences are SGHNT and YYREEE (reference sequence). The CDR3 runs to 13 residues. CDR3 nucleotide sequence: TGTACCCACTCTTACGCAGGGGACTATGGCTACACCTTC. This codes for CTHSYAGDYGYTF.

CDR3 DNA sequence: TGTGCCAGCAGTACAAGGACAGGGTTACAAGATACGCAGTATTTT. It specifies CASSTRTGLQDTQYF. This sequence joins TRBV6-1 and TRBJ2-3, with 8 nucleotides matching TRBD1. The CDR3 extends over 15 amino acids. With 5 bases clipped from V and 5 bases from J, the junction kept 9 bases outside the gene matches. Germline V gene data show CDR1 as MNHNS and CDR2 as SASEGT.

This clonotype has only a few counts. The rearrangement joins TRBV20-1 to TRBJ2-1, with D uncertain. Germline V gene sequence: CDR1 DFQATT, CDR2 SNEGSKA (reference sequence). V was trimmed by 2 bases and J by 7 bases, leaving 12 bases between them. The CDR3 covers 13 residues. For the CDR3, the DNA is TGCAGTGCTAGATCTCCTAATAGGAATGAGCAGTTCTTC. Protein: CSARSPNRNEQFF.

This clonotype appeared a few times. The chain carries TRBV27 and TRBJ1-1, with D possibly matching TRBD1 (5 bases). With 7 bases removed from V and 6 bases from J, the gap between germline ends came to 18 bases. Germline CDR1 is MNHEY and CDR2 is SMNVEV (reference sequence). The CDR3 covers 14 residues. CDR3 sequence: CASKEGRINSEAFF. The DNA of the CDR3 is TGTGCCAGCAAAGAGGGGCGCATCAACTCTGAAGCTTTCTTT.

The chain recombines TRBV12-3 or TRBV12-4 with TRBJ2-7; 8 bases line up with TRBD1. After removal of 0 bases from V and 0 bases from J, the junction contained 1 base not matched to a gene. The CDR3 has 15 residues. The CDR3, as DNA: TGTGCCAGCAGTTTAGCCGGACAGGGCTCCTACGAGCAGTACTTC. Translation: CASSLAGQGSYEQYF.

The chain combines TRBV5-1 with TRBJ1-2, with 8 nucleotides matching TRBD1. There are 13 residues in the CDR3. The V gene end was trimmed by 3 bases and the J gene end by 6 bases; junction bases not matched to a gene: 4. Germline V gene data show CDR1 as SGHRS and CDR2 as YFSETQ. This CDR3 is CASSSGQEDGYTF. In DNA form, the CDR3 reads TGCGCCAGCAGCTCGGGACAGGAGGATGGCTACACCTTC. Filled out from reference TRBV5-1 and TRBJ1-2, the complete variable domain reads KAGVTQTPRYLIKTRGQQVTLSCSPISGHRSVSWYQQTPGQGLQFLFEYFSETQRNKGNFPGRFSGRQFSNSRSEMNVSTLELGDSALYLCASSSGQEDGYTFGSGTRLTVV.

This clonotype was counted ten times or more. This rearrangement joins TRBV29-1 to TRBJ1-1, with D unresolved. There are 11 residues in the CDR3. The germline V gene has CDR1 SQVTM and CDR2 ANQGSEA. Trimming removed 1 base at V and 1 base at J, with 1 base between. The CDR3 nucleotides read TGCAGCGTTGAAGCGAACACTGAAGCTTTCTTT. Translating it yields CSVEANTEAFF.

This clonotype has just a few counts. The V call is TRBV7-2, the J call TRBJ2-7, with TRBD1 identical over 7 bases. CDR3 size: 15 residues. From germline, CDR1 is SGHTA and CDR2 FQGNSA. With V trimmed by 4 bases and J by 1 base, 7 bases remained unmatched. In DNA form, the CDR3 reads TGTGCCAGCAGCTCGGTGTACAGGGGATCCTACGAGCAGTACTTC. Amino acid sequence: CASSSVYRGSYEQYF.

This clonotype was counted a few times. The V and J genes are TRBV20-1 and TRBJ2-1, with TRBD1 matching 8 bases. V lost 3 bases, J lost 0 bases, and 13 bases stayed unmatched. This CDR3 has 18 residues. Per germline, CDR1 DFQATT and CDR2 SNEGSKA (reference sequence). The CDR3 nucleotides read TGCAGTGCTAGGCCCCGGACAGGGTTTGGGCGCTCCTACAATGAGCAGTTCTTC. It codes for CSARPRTGFGRSYNEQFF.

The chain links TRBV7-2 to TRBJ1-1; D unresolved. Germline loops: CDR1 SGHTA, CDR2 FQGNSA. This CDR3 is built from 13 residues. V gave up 2 bases and J gave up 5 bases, with 9 bases separating them. The CDR3 DNA reads TGTGCCAGCAGCTTACGCTTGGTAACTGAAGCTTTCTTT. Translation: CASSLRLVTEAFF.